This T cell receptor (beta chain) was observed in a study of cytomegalovirus exposure and HLA in healthy donors. As for the study in general: Prior work identified around 120 million unique TCR beta sequences in about 179 million T cells. The study, taken as a whole, reports: In a later analysis, across HLA loci, associated TCR counts were highest for DRB1, lowest for HLA-C. Per a prior analysis, the majority of TCR beta V segments were productive roughly 87% or roughly 30% of the time. When the data were analyzed later, several of the most significant clusters appeared to be linked to common viral pathogens.

This CDR3 contains 14 residues. Germline CDR1 and CDR2: SEHNR and FQNEAQ (reference sequence). Trimming stripped 3 bases from V and 0 bases from J, with 5 bases between. The PCR used 60 Vbeta and 13 Jbeta primers. Libraries were prepared by immunoSEQ multiplex PCR; TCRdb keeps only in-frame clonotypes and omits some of them. In the table there are 110,000 to 150,000 clones, over 8% of which are singletons. This clone has a handful of counts. Its antigen is unknown. V usage is TRBV7-9 and J usage is TRBJ2-2; D gene uncertain. This TCR derives from a male donor in good health and CMV-seronegative. What was sequenced was PBMCs. The DNA of the CDR3 is TGTGCCAGCAGCTTGACAACGAACACCGGGGAGCTGTTTTTT. It specifies CASSLTTNTGELFF.